The clone carrying this T cell receptor (beta chain) was found many times. The data derive from a study of regulatory T cells in long-lasting Graves disease. Construction of the TCR beta libraries employed iRepertoire HTBI primers in conjunction with Arm-PCR of CDR3 regions. TCRdb used MiXCR to reprocess the multiplex PCR reads, holding one entry per CDR3 protein. In the table there are roughly 430,000 distinct CDR3 sequences, 21% of which are singletons. The time point: persistent/refractory GD, antithyroid drugs over 5 years with positive TRAb. Making the TCR library involved RNA that had been extracted from PBMCs. The sample in question was peripheral blood mononuclear cells (PBMCs), obtained when the disease was refractory, from a patient treated with antithyroid drugs. This receptor was obtained from a female donor with Graves disease.

CDR3 DNA: TGTGCCAGCAGCGGAGACAGGTTCGATACTTTCTTT. Translating gives CASSGDRFDTFF. The chain links TRBV3-1 to TRBJ1-1, with D possibly TRBD1 on 6 matching bases. Trimming pared 5 bases from V and 12 bases from J, leaving 16 bases between. The germline V gene encodes CDR1 LGHDT and CDR2 YNNKEL (reference sequence). The CDR3 is made up of 12 amino acids.